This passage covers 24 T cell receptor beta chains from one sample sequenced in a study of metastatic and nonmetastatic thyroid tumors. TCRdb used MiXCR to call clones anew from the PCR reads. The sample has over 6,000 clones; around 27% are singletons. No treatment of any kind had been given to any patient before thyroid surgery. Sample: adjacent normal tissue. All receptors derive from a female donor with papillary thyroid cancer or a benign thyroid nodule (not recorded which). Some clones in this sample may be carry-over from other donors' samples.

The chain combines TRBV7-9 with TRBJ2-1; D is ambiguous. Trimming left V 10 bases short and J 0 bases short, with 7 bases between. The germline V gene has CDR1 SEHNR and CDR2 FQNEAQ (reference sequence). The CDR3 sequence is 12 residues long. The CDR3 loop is CAMSSSYNEQFF. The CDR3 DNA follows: TGTGCCATGTCGAGCTCCTACAATGAGCAGTTCTTC.

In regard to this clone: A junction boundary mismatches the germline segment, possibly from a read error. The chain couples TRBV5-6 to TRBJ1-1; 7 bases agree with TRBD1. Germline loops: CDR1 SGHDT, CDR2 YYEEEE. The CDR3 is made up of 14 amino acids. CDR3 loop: CGSTTGSRTGEAFF. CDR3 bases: TGTGGCAGCACGACAGGGTCCAGAACAGGTGAAGCTTTCTTT.

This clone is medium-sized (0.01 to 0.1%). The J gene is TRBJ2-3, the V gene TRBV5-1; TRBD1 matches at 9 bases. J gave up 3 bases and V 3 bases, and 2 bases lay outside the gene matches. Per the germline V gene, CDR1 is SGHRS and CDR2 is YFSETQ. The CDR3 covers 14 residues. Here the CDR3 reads CASSSGQGTDTQYF. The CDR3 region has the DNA TGCGCCAGCAGCTCCGGACAGGGGACAGATACGCAGTATTTT.

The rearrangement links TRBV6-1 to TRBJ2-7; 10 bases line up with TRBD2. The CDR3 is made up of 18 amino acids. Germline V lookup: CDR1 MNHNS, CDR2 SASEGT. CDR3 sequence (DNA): TGTGCCAGTAGTGAACAGGGGTTTGGGGGACTAGCGCGGGTTCAGCAGTACGTC. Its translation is CASSEQGFGGLARVQQYV.

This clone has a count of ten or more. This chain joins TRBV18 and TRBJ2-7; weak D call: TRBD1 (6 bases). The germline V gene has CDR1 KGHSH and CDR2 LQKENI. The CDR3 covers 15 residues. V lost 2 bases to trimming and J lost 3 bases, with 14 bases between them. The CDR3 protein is CASSPYGQGIYEQYF. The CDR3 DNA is TGTGCCAGCTCACCATACGGTCAGGGGATCTACGAGCAGTACTTC. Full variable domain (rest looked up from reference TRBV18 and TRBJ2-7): NAGVMQNPRHLVRRRGQEARLRCSPMKGHSHVYWYRQLPEEGLKFMVYLQKENIIDESGMPKERFSAEFPKEGPSILRIQQVVRGDSAAYFCASSPYGQGIYEQYFGPGTRLTVT.

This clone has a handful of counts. The CDR3 sequence: CASSGDKNTEAFF. In DNA form, the CDR3 reads TGTGCCAGCAGTGGGGACAAGAACACTGAAGCTTTCTTT. The chain recombines TRBV6-1 with TRBJ1-1, with D maybe TRBD1 (6 bases). This CDR3 has 13 amino acids. Germline V lookup: CDR1 MNHNS, CDR2 SASEGT. V was pared by 4 bases and J by 1 base, with 7 bases between.

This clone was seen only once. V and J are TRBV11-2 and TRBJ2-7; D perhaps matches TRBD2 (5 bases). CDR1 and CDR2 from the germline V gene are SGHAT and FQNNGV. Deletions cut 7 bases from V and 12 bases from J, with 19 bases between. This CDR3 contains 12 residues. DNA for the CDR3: TGTGCCAGCATCATCGGGGTTGTAGACCCGTACGTC. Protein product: CASIIGVVDPYV.

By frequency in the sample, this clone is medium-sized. CDR3 in DNA: TGTGCCAGCAGTCCGCCAGGCAGGGTAATCAGCAATCAGCCCCAGCATTTT. It translates to CASSPPGRVISNQPQHF. This rearrangement joins TRBV28 to TRBJ1-5, with a tentative D call TRBD1 (5 bases). CDR1 and CDR2 (germline): MDHEN, SYDVKM. Deletions cut 5 bases from V and 1 base from J, with 18 bases between. The CDR3 sequence is 17 residues long.

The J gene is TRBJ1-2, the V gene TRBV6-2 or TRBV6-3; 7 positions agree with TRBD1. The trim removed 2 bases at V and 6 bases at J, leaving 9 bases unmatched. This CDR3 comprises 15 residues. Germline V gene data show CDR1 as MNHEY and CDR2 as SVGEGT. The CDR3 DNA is TGTGCCAGCAGTTACGGGGCAGGGGGGGCTGATGGCTACACCTTC. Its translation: CASSYGAGGADGYTF.

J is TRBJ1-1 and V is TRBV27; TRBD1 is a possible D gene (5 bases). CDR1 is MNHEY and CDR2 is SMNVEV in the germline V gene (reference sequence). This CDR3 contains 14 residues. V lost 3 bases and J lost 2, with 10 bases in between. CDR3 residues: CASSFSGRNTEAFF. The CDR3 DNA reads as TGTGCCAGCAGTTTTTCAGGGAGAAACACTGAAGCTTTCTTT.

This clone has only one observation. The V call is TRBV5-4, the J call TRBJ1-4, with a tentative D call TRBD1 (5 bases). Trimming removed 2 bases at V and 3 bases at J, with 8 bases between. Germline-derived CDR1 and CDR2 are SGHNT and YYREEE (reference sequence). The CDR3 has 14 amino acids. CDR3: CASSFDRSNEKLFF. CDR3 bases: TGTGCCAGCAGCTTTGACAGATCTAATGAAAAACTGTTTTTT.

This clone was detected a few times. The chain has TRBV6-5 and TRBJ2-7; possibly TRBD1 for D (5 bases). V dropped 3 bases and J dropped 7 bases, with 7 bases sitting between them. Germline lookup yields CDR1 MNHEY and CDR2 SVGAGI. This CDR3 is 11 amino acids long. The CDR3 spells CASSYRGEQYF. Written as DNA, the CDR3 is TGTGCCAGCAGTTATAGGGGAGAGCAGTACTTC.

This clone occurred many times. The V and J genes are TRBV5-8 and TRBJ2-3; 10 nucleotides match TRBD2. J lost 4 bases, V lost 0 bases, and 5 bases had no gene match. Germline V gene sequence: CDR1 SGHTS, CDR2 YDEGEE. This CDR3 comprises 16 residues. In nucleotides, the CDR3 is TGTGCCAGCAGCTTGGCTAGCGGGAGTGCCGCAGATACGCAGTATTTT. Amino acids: CASSLASGSAADTQYF.

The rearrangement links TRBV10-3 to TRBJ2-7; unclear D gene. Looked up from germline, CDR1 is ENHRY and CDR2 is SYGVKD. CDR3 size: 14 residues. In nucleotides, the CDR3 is TGTGCCATCATTGTTTCTGGCGGTGCCTACGAGCATTACGTC. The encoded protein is CAIIVSGGAYEHYV.

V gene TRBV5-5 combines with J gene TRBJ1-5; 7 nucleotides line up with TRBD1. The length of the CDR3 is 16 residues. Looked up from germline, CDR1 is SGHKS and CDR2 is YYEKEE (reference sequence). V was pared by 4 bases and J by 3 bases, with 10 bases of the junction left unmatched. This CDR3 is CASSEDRQGPNQPQHF. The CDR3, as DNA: TGTGCCAGCAGCGAGGATCGACAGGGCCCCAATCAGCCCCAGCATTTT.

CDR3 loop: CASSRDRVRNQPQHF. CDR3 DNA sequence: TGCGCCAGCAGCCGGGACAGGGTCCGAAATCAGCCCCAGCATTTT. The chain carries TRBV4-1 and TRBJ1-5; 9 bases match TRBD1. Per the germline V gene, CDR1 is MGHRA and CDR2 is YSYEKL. The CDR3 is 15 amino acids. The junction had 5 bases not matched to a gene; V was cut back by 4 bases and J by 4 bases.

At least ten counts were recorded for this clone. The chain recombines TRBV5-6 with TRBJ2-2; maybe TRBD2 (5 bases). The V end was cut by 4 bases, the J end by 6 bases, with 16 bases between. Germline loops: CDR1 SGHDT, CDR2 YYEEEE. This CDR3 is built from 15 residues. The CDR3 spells CASSRYGLASGELFF. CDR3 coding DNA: TGTGCCAGCAGCCGCTACGGACTGGCCTCCGGGGAGCTGTTTTTT.

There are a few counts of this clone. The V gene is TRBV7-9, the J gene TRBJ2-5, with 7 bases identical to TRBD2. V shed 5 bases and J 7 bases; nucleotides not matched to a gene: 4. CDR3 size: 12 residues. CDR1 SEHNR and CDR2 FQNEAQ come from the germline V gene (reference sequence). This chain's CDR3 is CASSGRGGTQYF. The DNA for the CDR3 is TGTGCCAGCAGCGGGAGGGGTGGGACCCAGTACTTC. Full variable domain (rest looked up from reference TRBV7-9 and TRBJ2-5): DTGVSQNPRHKITKRGQNVTFRCDPISEHNRLYWYRQTLGQGPEFLTYFQNEAQLEKSRLLSDRFSAERPKGSFSTLEIQRTEQGDSAMYLCASSGRGGTQYFGPGTRLLVL.

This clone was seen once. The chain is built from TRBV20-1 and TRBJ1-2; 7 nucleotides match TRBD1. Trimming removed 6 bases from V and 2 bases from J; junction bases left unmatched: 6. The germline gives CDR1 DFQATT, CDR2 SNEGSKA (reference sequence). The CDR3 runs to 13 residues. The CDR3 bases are TGCAGTGCGGTCGGGACAGCCAACTATGGCTACACCTTC. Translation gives CSAVGTANYGYTF.

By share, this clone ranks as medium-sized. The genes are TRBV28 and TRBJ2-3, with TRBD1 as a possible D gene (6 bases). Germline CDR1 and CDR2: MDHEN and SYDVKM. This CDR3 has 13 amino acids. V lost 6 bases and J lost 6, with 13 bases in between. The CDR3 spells CASSSSGADTQYF. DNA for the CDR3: TGTGCCAGCAGCTCCTCAGGGGCTGATACGCAGTATTTT. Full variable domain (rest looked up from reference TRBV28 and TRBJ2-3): DVKVTQSSRYLVKRTGEKVFLECVQDMDHENMFWYRQDPGLGLRLIYFSYDVKMKEKGDIPEGYSVSREKKERFSLILESASTNQTSMYLCASSSSGADTQYFGPGTRLTVL.

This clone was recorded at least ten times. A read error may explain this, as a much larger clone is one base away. The DNA of the CDR3 is TGTGCCACCAGTGACCCAGGAGGTGGAGGGGATACGCAGTATTTT. Encoded protein: CATSDPGGGGDTQYF. The gene calls are TRBV24-1 and TRBJ2-3; possible D gene TRBD2, 6 bases. This CDR3 is 15 amino acids long. V lost 4 bases and J 6 bases, leaving 16 bases between the germline ends. Germline CDR1 and CDR2: KGHDR and SFDVKD.

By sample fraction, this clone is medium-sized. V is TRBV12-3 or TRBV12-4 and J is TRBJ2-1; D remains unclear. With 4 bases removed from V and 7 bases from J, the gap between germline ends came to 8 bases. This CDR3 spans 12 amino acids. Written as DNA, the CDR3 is TGTGCCAGCAGTTCCCCAATTAATGAGCAGTTCTTC. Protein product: CASSSPINEQFF.

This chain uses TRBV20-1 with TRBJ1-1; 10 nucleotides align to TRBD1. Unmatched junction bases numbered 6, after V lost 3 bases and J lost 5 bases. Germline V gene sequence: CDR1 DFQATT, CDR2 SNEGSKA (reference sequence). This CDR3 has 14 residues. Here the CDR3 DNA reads TGCAGTGCTAGCAGGGACAGGGGAAGAACTGAAGCTTTCTTT. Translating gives CSASRDRGRTEAFF.

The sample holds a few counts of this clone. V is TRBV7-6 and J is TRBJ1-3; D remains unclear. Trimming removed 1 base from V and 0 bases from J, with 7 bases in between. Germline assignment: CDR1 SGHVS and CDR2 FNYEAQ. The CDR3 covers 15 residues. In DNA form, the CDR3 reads TGTGCCAGCAGCTTAGAAGGCCGCTCTGGAAACACCATATATTTT. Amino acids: CASSLEGRSGNTIYF.